This TCR beta chain stems from a study of T-cell memory formation after mild COVID-19. Study overall: Clusters of TCRs were largely donor specific. Findings and caveats of the study: Pre-infection memory harbored some responding clones, suggesting cross-reactive memory joined. The SARS-CoV-2 specificity of second-wave clones reaching peak at day 37 remained unverified. Day 15 to 85 contracting clones showed balanced CD4/CD8; later expanders leaned CD4+.

V was clipped by 4 bases and J by 8 bases, with 13 bases between them. The CDR3 covers 13 residues. CDR1 and CDR2 from the germline V gene are KGHDR and SFDVKD. Concerning this clonotype: Its antigen is unidentified.

One entry per CDR3 protein results from TCRdb running MiXCR on the 5' RACE reads. The sample records 200,000 to 250,000 distinct CDR3 sequences, 9.5% being singletons. The genes are TRBV24-1 and TRBJ1-1; D remains unclear. The source of this sequence is a man aged 18 to 30 who had mild COVID-19 (a few samples of this study predate the infection). Cell type and time point are not known. The sequenced material came from PBMCs or a T cell subset sorted from them (not recorded which). The CDR3 DNA is TGTGCCACCAGTGACCCCTCTGTGAGGGAAGCTTTCTTT. Translated: CATSDPSVREAFF.